The clone carrying this T cell receptor beta chain was observed many times. Its antigen is not identified. The germline gene is not matched at one end of the junction; a read error may be the cause. This sample was included in a study of prognosis after radiotherapy for stage I lung cancer. Study overall: With a biologically effective dose of at least 100 Gy, radiotherapy took the form of SBRT split into 3 to 5 fractions.

The authors amplified TCR beta CDR3 from genomic DNA using two-round multiplex PCR. Primers (each specific to one TRBV or TRBJ gene) were used in first-round PCR. TCRdb re-called the multiplex PCR reads through MiXCR, storing one row per CDR3 protein. Among 14,000 or so distinct CDR3 sequences listed, more than 35% were seen once. General study findings and limits: Reports indicated that TRBV and TRBJ gene usage differed between patients with and without metastases, including differences in roughly 10 V and a couple of J genes after SBRT. The study found lower Shannon entropy after stereotactic body radiation therapy in patients who developed distant metastases.

The germline gives CDR1 MGHDK, CDR2 SYGVNS. The CDR3 has 15 amino acids. This specimen consisted of PBMCs, obtained before or after stereotactic body radiation therapy (not recorded which). The J gene is TRBJ1-6, the V gene TRBV25-1, with D unresolved. The TCR was taken from a donor aged 50 or older with non-small cell lung cancer. The CDR3 bases are TGTGCCAGCAGTGAATCTCAGACCTATAATTCACCCCCCCACTTT. Translated: CASSESQTYNSPPHF.